This T cell receptor beta chain was sequenced in a study of blood T cell repertoires in COVID-19. Background on the study: Specimens from acute and convalescent COVID-19 originated in the United States, Italy and Spain. The analysed material was cDNA or gDNA that came from T cells, B-cell-depleted T cells, or PBMCs.

This clone came up once. Methods used by the authors: Scientists estimated how many nucleated cells there were by amplifying reference gene primers. Profiled with immunoSEQ multiplex PCR; TCRdb holds only in-frame clones, not every one. Clonal size and the V and J genes are those of that table, whereas D and trimming came from the DNA. The sample carries approximately 62,000 clones, about 87% recorded once. Germline CDR1 is MNHEY and CDR2 is SMNVEV (reference sequence). With 1 base clipped from V and 4 bases from J, the junction kept 5 bases outside the gene matches. The CDR3 length is 16 residues. The receptor comes from a human donor with active COVID-19. The donor label of this sample is uncertain. The chain joins TRBV27 to TRBJ2-1; TRBD2 aligns across 9 bases. Specimen: peripheral blood. This chain's CDR3 is CASSLLAGVLYNEQFF. CDR3 nucleotide sequence: TGTGCCAGCAGTTTATTAGCGGGGGTGTTATACAATGAGCAGTTCTTC.